This T cell receptor beta chain came from a study of blood T cell repertoires in COVID-19. In the study overall: Samples representing acute and convalescent COVID-19 were sourced from the United States, Italy and Spain.

Original processing notes: It was from reference gene primer amplification that nucleated cell counts were estimated. Method: immunoSEQ multiplex PCR; TCRdb's copy keeps in-frame clones and lacks some. V and J calls plus clone size are reproduced from that table; the DNA served to infer D and trimming. This table holds around 100,000 clones, 84% found once. Per germline, CDR1 SGHRS and CDR2 YFSETQ. With 5 bases clipped from V and 0 bases from J, the junction kept 7 bases outside the gene matches. The CDR3 contains 16 residues. The chain joins TRBV5-1 to TRBJ2-7; 11 nucleotides agree with TRBD2. The TCR comes from a man between 40 and 49 years old with active or convalescent COVID-19. The sequenced sample consisted of peripheral blood. The CDR3 is CASSYTSGGYSYEQYF. The CDR3 nucleotides read TGCGCCAGCAGTTATACTAGCGGGGGTTACTCCTACGAGCAGTACTTC.